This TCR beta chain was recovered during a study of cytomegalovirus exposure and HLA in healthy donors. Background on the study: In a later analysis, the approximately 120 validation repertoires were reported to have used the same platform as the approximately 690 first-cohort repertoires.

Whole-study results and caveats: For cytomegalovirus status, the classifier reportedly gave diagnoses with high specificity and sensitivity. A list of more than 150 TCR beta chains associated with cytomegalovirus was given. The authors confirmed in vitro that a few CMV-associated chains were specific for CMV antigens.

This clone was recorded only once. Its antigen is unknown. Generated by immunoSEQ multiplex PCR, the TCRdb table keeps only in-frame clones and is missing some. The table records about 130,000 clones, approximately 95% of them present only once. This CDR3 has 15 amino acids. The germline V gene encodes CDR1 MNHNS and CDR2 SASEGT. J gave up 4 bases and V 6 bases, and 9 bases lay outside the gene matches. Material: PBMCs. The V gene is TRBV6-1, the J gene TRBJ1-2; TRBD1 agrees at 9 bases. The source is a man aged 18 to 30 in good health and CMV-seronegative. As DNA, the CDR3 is TGTGCCAGCAGACTAATGGGACAGGGAAGCTATGGCTACACCTTC. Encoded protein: CASRLMGQGSYGYTF.